One sample yielded the 19 T cell receptor beta chains listed below, sequenced in a study of blood T cell repertoires in COVID-19 (dated by TCRdb to about 2020). Preparation of the library involved the immunoSEQ multiplex PCR assay. The table was pulled from immuneACCESS by TCRdb, which kept in-frame rearrangements only. Such tables lose some clones; where checked, under half of the loss comes from unresolved V genes, and the rest has no known cause. This sample has over 200,000 clones in its table, and more than 85% of those were observed once. The top ten clonotypes cover 1.9% of the sample. The sample consisted of peripheral blood. Receptor source: a man aged 40-50 years with active or convalescent COVID-19.

The chain links TRBV5-1 to TRBJ1-2; D remains ambiguous. CDR1 is SGHRS, CDR2 YFSETQ, per germline. V gave up 4 bases and J gave up 3 bases, with 13 bases separating them. This CDR3 has 14 residues. The CDR3 here is CASSEGFGDYGYTF. The CDR3, as DNA: TGCGCCAGCAGCGAAGGGTTCGGGGACTATGGCTACACCTTC. The whole variable domain, filled in from reference TRBV5-1 and TRBJ1-2, reads KAGVTQTPRYLIKTRGQQVTLSCSPISGHRSVSWYQQTPGQGLQFLFEYFSETQRNKGNFPGRFSGRQFSNSRSEMNVSTLELGDSALYLCASSEGFGDYGYTFGSGTRLTVV.

The chain links TRBV3-1 (or the pseudogene TRBV3-2) to TRBJ1-4; D remains unclear. Trimming removed 4 bases at V and 5 bases at J, with 17 bases between. Germline assignment: CDR1 LGHDT and CDR2 YNNKEL (reference sequence). The CDR3 contains 16 residues. CDR3 in amino acids: CASSLTVGGENEKLFF. In nucleotides, the CDR3 is TGTGCCAGCAGCCTCACAGTAGGAGGAGAGAATGAAAAACTGTTTTTT.

V and J are TRBV15 and TRBJ1-4, with 7 positions matching TRBD1. This CDR3 comprises 14 residues. J gave up 7 bases and V 5 bases, and 7 bases lay outside the gene matches. Looked up from germline, CDR1 is LNHNV and CDR2 is YYDKDF (reference sequence). The DNA for the CDR3 is TGTGCCACCAGCGGCAGACAGGGCGGTGAAAAACTGTTTTTT. Protein product: CATSGRQGGEKLFF.

This chain joins TRBV2 and TRBJ2-1, with D perhaps matching TRBD2 (6 bases). The CDR3 covers 15 residues. V was cut by 3 bases and J by 8 bases, with 17 bases left in between. Germline V gene data show CDR1 as SNHLY and CDR2 as FYNNEI. The chain's CDR3 is CASSEVGGSLDEQFF. CDR3 nucleotides: TGTGCCAGCAGTGAGGTGGGGGGAAGTTTAGATGAGCAGTTCTTC.

The V gene is TRBV3-1 (or the pseudogene TRBV3-2), the J gene TRBJ1-4, with 8 nucleotides matching TRBD1. The germline V gene has CDR1 LGHDT and CDR2 YNNKEL (reference sequence). The CDR3 loop spans 14 amino acids. Losses at the gene ends were 4 bases for V and 8 bases for J; bases not matched to a gene: 6. The DNA for the CDR3 is TGTGCCAGCAGCCCCGGGACAGGAGGAGAAAAACTGTTTTTT. Amino acids: CASSPGTGGEKLFF.

The chain recombines TRBV27 with TRBJ2-3; the match to TRBD2 covers 8 bases. The CDR3 loop spans 16 amino acids. V was clipped by 2 bases and J by 0 bases; unmatched bases: 4. The germline gives CDR1 MNHEY, CDR2 SMNVEV (reference sequence). The CDR3 reads CASSLGGRLSTDTQYF. For the CDR3, the DNA is TGTGCCAGCAGTTTAGGCGGGAGGCTTAGCACAGATACGCAGTATTTT.

This chain connects TRBV5-1 to TRBJ1-1; TRBD1 aligns across 8 bases. The CDR3 is made up of 15 amino acids. The trim removed 4 bases at V and 1 base at J, leaving 6 bases unmatched. Germline V gene data show CDR1 as SGHRS and CDR2 as YFSETQ. CDR3: CASSPGTGRNTEAFF. CDR3 DNA sequence: TGCGCCAGCAGCCCTGGGACAGGTAGGAACACTGAAGCTTTCTTT.

The V gene is TRBV27, the J gene TRBJ1-3; 12 bases are shared with TRBD1. Germline V CDR1 and CDR2: MNHEY, SMNVEV (reference sequence). Trimming took 6 bases from V and 8 from J; bases not matched to a gene: 8. The CDR3 loop spans 15 amino acids. The CDR3 bases are TGTGCCAGCAGGGGACCGGGACAGGGGGCATACACCATATATTTT. It specifies CASRGPGQGAYTIYF.

V is TRBV30 and J is TRBJ2-7; D perhaps matches TRBD2 (7 bases). The ends were cut back, 5 bases at V and 5 bases at J, with 19 bases in the middle. This CDR3 comprises 14 residues. Germline assignment: CDR1 GTSNPN and CDR2 SVGIG (reference sequence). The CDR3: CAWYSGGTSHEQYF. CDR3 DNA: TGTGCCTGGTACTCGGGGGGCACTTCCCACGAGCAGTACTTC.

This rearrangement joins TRBV27 to TRBJ1-5, with D possibly being TRBD1 (5 bases). Germline CDR1 reads MNHEY; CDR2 reads SMNVEV (reference sequence). Trimming left V 5 bases short and J 1 base short, with 15 bases between. The CDR3 length is 16 residues. In nucleotides, the CDR3 is TGTGCCAGCAGTCCCTTCGGGGGGAGAAGCAATCAGCCCCAGCATTTT. Amino acid sequence: CASSPFGGRSNQPQHF.

This clone was seen a single time. The rearrangement links TRBV27 to TRBJ2-3, with TRBD2 matching 14 bases. The CDR3 runs 18 residues. Germline V gives CDR1 MNHEY, CDR2 SMNVEV (reference sequence). J lost 6 bases, V lost 6 bases, and 14 bases had no gene match. The CDR3 here is CASSQLPGTSGSMDTQYF. The CDR3 DNA reads as TGTGCCAGCAGCCAACTTCCCGGGACTAGCGGGAGCATGGATACGCAGTATTTT.

V and J are TRBV6-1 and TRBJ1-2, with 12 bases lining up with TRBD1. V gave up 2 bases and J gave up 1 base; unmatched junction bases: 14. In germline, CDR1 is MNHNS, CDR2 SASEGT. There are 20 residues in the CDR3. This chain's CDR3 is CASSEFLLGQGAWINYGYTF. CDR3 nucleotides: TGTGCCAGCAGTGAATTTCTTCTGGGACAGGGGGCTTGGATTAACTATGGCTACACCTTC.

The J gene is TRBJ2-6, the V gene TRBV6-5; 7 bases map to TRBD1. CDR1 MNHEY and CDR2 SVGAGI come from the germline V gene. The J segment lost 3 bases and the V segment lost 4 bases, leaving 6 bases of the junction unmatched. The CDR3 covers 16 residues. CDR3 sequence: CASSSTGRYGANVLTF. CDR3 nucleotide sequence: TGTGCCAGCAGTTCGACAGGGCGTTATGGGGCCAACGTCCTGACTTTC.

The CDR3 protein is CASSIGLFGTGEVNGELFF. DNA for the CDR3: TGTGCCAGTAGTATAGGCCTTTTTGGGACAGGGGAAGTCAACGGGGAGCTGTTTTTT. This rearrangement joins TRBV19 to TRBJ2-2, with 10 bases matching TRBD1. The germline gives CDR1 LNHDA, CDR2 SQIVND (reference sequence). Germline trimming cut 1 base from V and 7 bases from J; bases unmatched to any gene: 15. The CDR3 contains 19 residues.

The V and J genes are TRBV6-5 and TRBJ2-2; D unresolved. V dropped 4 bases and J dropped 4 bases, with 7 bases sitting between them. The germline V gene encodes CDR1 MNHEY and CDR2 SVGAGI. The CDR3 has 13 residues. The CDR3 nucleotides are TGTGCCAGCAGTTTGAGTGGCACCGGGGAGCTGTTTTTT. Translating gives CASSLSGTGELFF.

In its sample, this clone was seen a few times. The same CDR3 also results from other DNA sequences found in this sample. The chain combines TRBV12-3 or TRBV12-4 with TRBJ2-3, with unresolved D. V lost 1 base, J lost 4 bases, and 6 bases lay in between. The CDR3 runs to 13 residues. CDR3 region: CASSLDRADTQYF. In DNA form, the CDR3 reads TGTGCCAGCAGTTTAGACAGAGCAGATACGCAGTATTTT.

The CDR3 loop reads CASSQGAFFGYTF. CDR3 nucleotide sequence: TGCGCCAGCAGCCAAGGCGCTTTTTTCGGCTACACCTTC. This chain connects TRBV4-1 to TRBJ1-2; D is unclear. The V end was cut by 1 base, the J end by 8 bases, with 11 bases between. The V gene's germline CDR1 is MGHRA and CDR2 YSYEKL. The CDR3 is made up of 13 amino acids.

This chain connects TRBV6-2 or TRBV6-3 to TRBJ2-2, with 11 positions matching TRBD2. CDR1 and CDR2 (germline): MNHEY, SVGEGT. The CDR3 is 15 amino acids. V lost 6 bases to trimming and J lost 6 bases; unmatched junction nucleotides: 6. The CDR3 sequence is CASRPSGRRPGELFF. The CDR3 DNA reads TGTGCCAGCAGGCCTAGCGGGAGGCGACCCGGGGAGCTGTTTTTT.

In DNA, the CDR3 is TGCGCCAGCAGCCAAGGTGGACAGGCCTATAGCACAGATACGCAGTATTTT. Protein sequence: CASSQGGQAYSTDTQYF. The chain is built from TRBV4-1 and TRBJ2-3, with TRBD1 identical over 7 bases. The CDR3 extends over 17 amino acids. Germline loops: CDR1 MGHRA, CDR2 YSYEKL. The V segment lost 1 base and the J segment 0 bases; nucleotides outside the gene matches: 7.